This TCR beta chain was profiled in a study of memory CD4+ T cells and cytomegalovirus serostatus. In the study overall: This sample comes from healthy Belgian adults, 8 to 10 CMV seropositive, some 22 seronegative.

Using immunoSEQ multiplex PCR, the repertoire was profiled, and TCRdb retains in-frame clones only, with some absent. Among 45,000 to 70,000 clones listed, approximately 82% were seen once. Study outcomes and limitations: Median bootstrapped AUC for CMV status was about 0.94 originally, approximately 0.91 US-trained.

In regard to this clone: Its antigen is unknown.

Germline V CDR1 and CDR2: SGHAT, FQDESV (reference sequence). The CDR3 runs 15 residues. The germline V and J ends were trimmed by 1 base and 8 bases, with 12 bases remaining between them. The sort gate was single viable CD3+CD4+CD8-CD45RO+ cells for memory CD4+ T cells. Serostatus was set by detecting CMV pp150, pp28, p38, p52 IgG. Material: memory CD4+ T cells from blood. The chain uses TRBV11-1 and TRBJ2-6, with D perhaps TRBD1 (5 bases). The receptor's source is an adult in good health and CMV-seronegative. Some clones in this sample may be carry-over from other donors' samples. Here the CDR3 DNA reads TGTGCCAGCAGCTTAGAGTTGGGGCGGACCAACGTCCTGACTTTC. Translated, it gives CASSLELGRTNVLTF. The full variable domain, its missing parts supplied by reference TRBV11-1 and TRBJ2-6, is EAEVAQSPRYKITEKSQAVAFWCDPISGHATLYWYRQILGQGPELLVQFQDESVVDDSQLPKDRFSAERLKGVDSTLKIQPAELGDSAMYLCASSLELGRTNVLTFGAGSRLTVL.